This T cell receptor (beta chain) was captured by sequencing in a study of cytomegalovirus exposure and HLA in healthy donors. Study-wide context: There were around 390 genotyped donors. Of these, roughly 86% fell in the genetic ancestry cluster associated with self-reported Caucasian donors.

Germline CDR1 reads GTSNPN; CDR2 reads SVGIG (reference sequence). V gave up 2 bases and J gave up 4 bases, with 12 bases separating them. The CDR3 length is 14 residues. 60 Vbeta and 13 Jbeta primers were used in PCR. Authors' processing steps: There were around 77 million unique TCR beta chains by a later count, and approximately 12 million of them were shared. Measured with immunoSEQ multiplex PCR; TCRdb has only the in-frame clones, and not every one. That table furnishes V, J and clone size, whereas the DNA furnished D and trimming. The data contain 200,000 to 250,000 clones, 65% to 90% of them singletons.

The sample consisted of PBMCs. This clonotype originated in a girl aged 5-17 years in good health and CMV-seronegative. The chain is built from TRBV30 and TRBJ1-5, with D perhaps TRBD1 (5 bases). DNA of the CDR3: TGTGCCTGGAGTTGGTCAGGGCCAAATCAGCCCCAGCATTTT. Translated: CAWSWSGPNQPQHF.